The 8 T cell receptor beta chains given below trace back to one sample, sequenced in a study of shared clonotypes between healthy human individuals. Profiling relied on immunoSEQ multiplex PCR, and the TCRdb table lists in-frame clones only, not all of them. This sample carries 600,000 or so clones, approximately 95% of them seen once, and the ten largest clones take over 0.095%. Naive CD8 cells lacked CD45RO, underwent positive selection for CCR7 and left out terminally differentiated effector memory CD45RA+ cells. Sequencing was done on a sample of naive CD8+ T cells sorted from blood. The receptors here all came from a woman between 25 and 40 years old in good health.

The CDR3: CASGSRDGTGTGYTF. The CDR3 coding sequence is TGTGCCAGCGGTTCCCGGGACGGTACCGGTACTGGCTACACCTTC. The V gene is TRBV6-1, the J gene TRBJ1-2, with a tentative D call TRBD1 (5 bases). This CDR3 has 15 amino acids. In germline, CDR1 is MNHNS, CDR2 SASEGT. V lost 8 bases and J 7 bases, leaving 23 bases between the germline ends.

CDR3 coding DNA: TGTGCCAGCAGTTGGGCCTGGGACCATGGCTACACCTTC. Translating gives CASSWAWDHGYTF. The chain employs TRBV5-6 and TRBJ1-2, with TRBD1 as a possible D gene (5 bases). Trimming removed 5 bases at V and 6 bases at J, with 14 bases between. This CDR3 spans 13 amino acids. CDR1 and CDR2 (germline): SGHDT, YYEEEE.

CDR3 nucleotides: TGCGCCAGCAGCCAGGGGGGAACTCCAAGCAATCAGCCCCAGCATTTT. Translated: CASSQGGTPSNQPQHF. The chain employs TRBV4-1 and TRBJ1-5; D is perhaps TRBD1 (5 bases). V gave up 3 bases and J gave up 1 base, with 13 bases separating them. The CDR3 runs 16 residues. Germline CDR1 reads MGHRA; CDR2 reads YSYEKL.

The chain recombines TRBV5-1 with TRBJ2-3; weak D call: TRBD2 (5 bases). CDR3 length: 16 residues. Trimming took off 4 bases at V and 2 bases at J, with 17 bases between the two ends. The germline V gene encodes CDR1 SGHRS and CDR2 YFSETQ. In DNA, the CDR3 is TGCGCCAGCAGCCCACGGAAGAGCGGCCCCACAGATACGCAGTATTTT. Its translation is CASSPRKSGPTDTQYF.

The V gene is TRBV7-9, the J gene TRBJ2-7; D might be TRBD2 (5 bases). V lost 5 bases, J lost 0 bases, and 23 bases lay in between. Germline V gene data show CDR1 as SEHNR and CDR2 as FQNEAQ (reference sequence). The CDR3 has 18 residues. CDR3 sequence: CASSPPKGEAESSYEQYF. The CDR3 DNA sequence: TGTGCCAGCAGCCCCCCCAAGGGAGAAGCGGAGTCCTCCTACGAGCAGTACTTC.

This clone was recorded only once. The V and J genes are TRBV27 and TRBJ2-5; D is perhaps TRBD1 (6 bases). This CDR3 region has 14 residues. The V and J ends lost 2 bases and 3 bases respectively, with 10 bases between them. The V gene's germline CDR1 is MNHEY and CDR2 SMNVEV (reference sequence). CDR3 loop: CASSLRGWEETQYF. In nucleotides, the CDR3 is TGTGCCAGCAGTTTAAGGGGGTGGGAAGAGACCCAGTACTTC.

The chain uses TRBV27 and TRBJ2-1; TRBD2 agrees at 13 bases. The CDR3 is 16 residues long. J was trimmed by 6 bases and V by 2 bases; bases with no gene match: 4. CDR1 is MNHEY, CDR2 SMNVEV, per germline (reference sequence). The CDR3 here is CASSLLGTSGINEQFF. The CDR3 DNA follows: TGTGCCAGCAGTTTACTCGGGACTAGCGGGATCAATGAGCAGTTCTTC.

The rearrangement joins TRBV27 to TRBJ2-7, with unresolved D. The CDR3 consists of 10 residues. From germline, CDR1 is MNHEY and CDR2 SMNVEV (reference sequence). V was trimmed by 8 bases and J by 3 bases, leaving 5 bases between them. The DNA of the CDR3 is TGTGCCAGCGGGATCTACGAGCAGTACTTC. It codes for CASGIYEQYF.